This T cell receptor (beta chain) appears in the sequencing data of a study of chemoradiotherapy in HPV16-positive cancers. Regarding the study as a whole: During treatment, candidate HPV-specific clones and E7-related motifs expanded in tumor.

Trimming removed 5 bases from V and 6 bases from J, with 11 bases in between. This CDR3 region has 12 residues. Germline V lookup: CDR1 SGHRS, CDR2 YFSETQ. The data were produced by immunoSEQ multiplex PCR, yet TCRdb's version contains in-frame clones alone and is incomplete. The sample contains about 66,000 clones, 88% of which appear only once. To note about this clone: The target antigen is unknown.

This clonotype was sampled from a human donor with HPV-associated anogenital cancer. The sequences come from blood, collected from a patient who underwent chemoradiotherapy. The chain couples TRBV5-1 to TRBJ1-2, with D uncertain. CDR3 sequence (DNA): TGCGCCAGCAGTCTGTTCGGGGATGGCTACACCTTC. This gives the protein CASSLFGDGYTF.